This T cell receptor beta chain was obtained from a study of blood T cell repertoires in COVID-19. Cohort placement rested on clinical history that participants reported themselves. The J segment lost 5 bases and the V segment lost 6 bases, leaving 8 bases of the junction unmatched. CDR1 SNHLY and CDR2 FYNNEI come from the germline V gene. The CDR3 runs to 14 residues. Authors' analysis steps: Using reference gene primer amplification, nucleated cell counts were estimated. Method: immunoSEQ multiplex PCR; TCRdb's copy keeps in-frame clones and lacks some. That table furnishes V, J and clone size, whereas the DNA furnished D and trimming. The sample consists of almost 250,000 clones, approximately 86% of them appearing once.

The V call is TRBV2, the J call TRBJ1-2; 8 bases map to TRBD1. The receptor was isolated from a woman in her forties or fifties who had recovered from COVID-19. The sequenced sample consisted of PBMCs or T cells enriched from blood (not recorded which). This chain's CDR3 is CASRPQGVGYGYTF. The CDR3, as DNA: TGTGCCAGCAGACCACAGGGGGTGGGGTATGGCTACACCTTC.